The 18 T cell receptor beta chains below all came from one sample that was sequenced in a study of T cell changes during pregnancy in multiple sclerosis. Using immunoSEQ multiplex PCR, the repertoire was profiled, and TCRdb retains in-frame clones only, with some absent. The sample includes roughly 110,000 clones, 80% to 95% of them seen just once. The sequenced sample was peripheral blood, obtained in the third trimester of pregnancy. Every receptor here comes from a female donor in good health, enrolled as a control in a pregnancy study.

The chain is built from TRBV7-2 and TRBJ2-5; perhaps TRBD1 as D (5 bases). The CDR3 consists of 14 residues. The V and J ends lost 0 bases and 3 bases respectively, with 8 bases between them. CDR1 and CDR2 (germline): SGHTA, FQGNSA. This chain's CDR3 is CASSLAGVKETQYF. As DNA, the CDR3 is TGTGCCAGCAGCTTAGCAGGGGTGAAAGAGACCCAGTACTTC.

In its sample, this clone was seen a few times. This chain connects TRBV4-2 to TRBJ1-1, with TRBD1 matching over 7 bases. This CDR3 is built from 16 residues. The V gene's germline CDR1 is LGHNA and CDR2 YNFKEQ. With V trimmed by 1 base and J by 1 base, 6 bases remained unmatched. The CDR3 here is CASSQAPTGTNTEAFF. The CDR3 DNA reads TGTGCCAGCAGCCAAGCTCCGACAGGGACGAACACTGAAGCTTTCTTT.

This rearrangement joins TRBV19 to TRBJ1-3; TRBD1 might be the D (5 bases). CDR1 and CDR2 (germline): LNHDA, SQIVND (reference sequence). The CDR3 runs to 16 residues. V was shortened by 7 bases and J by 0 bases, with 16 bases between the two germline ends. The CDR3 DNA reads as TGTGCCAGTACCGAGCGGGGCGGGTACTCTGGAAACACCATATATTTT. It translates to CASTERGGYSGNTIYF.

The chain's CDR3 is CASSQDRGNIQYF. As DNA, the CDR3 is TGCGCCAGCAGCCAAGATCGGGGAAACATTCAGTACTTC. The V gene is TRBV4-1, the J gene TRBJ2-4, with TRBD2 as a possible D gene (5 bases). V was shortened by 0 bases and J by 6 bases, with 6 bases between the two germline ends. The germline CDR1 and CDR2 sequences are MGHRA and YSYEKL. The CDR3 runs to 13 residues.

The CDR3 loop is CASSYSGGSTEAFF. Here the CDR3 DNA reads TGTGCCAGCAGTTACTCTGGAGGGTCCACTGAAGCTTTCTTT. This chain connects TRBV6-5 to TRBJ1-1; unclear D gene. Trimming shortened V by 0 bases and J by 4 bases, and 9 bases separated the two germline ends. This CDR3 is built from 14 residues. CDR1 and CDR2 from the germline V gene are MNHEY and SVGAGI.

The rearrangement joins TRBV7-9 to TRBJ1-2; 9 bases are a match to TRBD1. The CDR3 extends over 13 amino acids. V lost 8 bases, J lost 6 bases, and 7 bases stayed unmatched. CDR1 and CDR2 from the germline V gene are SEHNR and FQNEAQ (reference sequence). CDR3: CASATGDRDGYTF. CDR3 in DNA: TGTGCCAGCGCAACGGGGGACAGGGATGGCTACACCTTC.

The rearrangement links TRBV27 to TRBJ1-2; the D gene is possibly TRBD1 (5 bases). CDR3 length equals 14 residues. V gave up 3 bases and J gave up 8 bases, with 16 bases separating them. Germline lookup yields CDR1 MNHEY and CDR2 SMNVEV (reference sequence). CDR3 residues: CASSFSNQGNGYTF. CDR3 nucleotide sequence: TGTGCCAGCAGTTTCTCAAACCAGGGTAACGGCTACACCTTC.

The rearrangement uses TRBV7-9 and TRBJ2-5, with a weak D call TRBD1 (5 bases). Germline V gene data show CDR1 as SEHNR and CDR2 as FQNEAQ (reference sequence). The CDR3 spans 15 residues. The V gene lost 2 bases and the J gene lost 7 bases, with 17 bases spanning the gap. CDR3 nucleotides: TGTGCCAGCAGCTTAACGGACACCTCATCCCCGACCCAGTACTTC. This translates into CASSLTDTSSPTQYF.

The CDR3 DNA is TGTGCCAGTAGGCCGAACACAGGGGATCGTTTAGGCCAGCCCCAGCATTTT. This codes for CASRPNTGDRLGQPQHF. V is TRBV19 and J is TRBJ1-5, with 7 bases lining up with TRBD1. Germline lookup yields CDR1 LNHDA and CDR2 SQIVND (reference sequence). V was pared by 6 bases and J by 7 bases, with 18 bases of the junction left unmatched. This CDR3 comprises 17 residues.

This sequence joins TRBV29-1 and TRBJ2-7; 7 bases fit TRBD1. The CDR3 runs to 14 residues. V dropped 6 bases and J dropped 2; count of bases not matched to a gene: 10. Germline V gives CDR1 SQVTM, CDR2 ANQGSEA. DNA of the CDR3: TGCAGCGTGAAGCCGACAGGGATCACCTACGAGCAGTACTTC. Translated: CSVKPTGITYEQYF.

The CDR3 DNA is TGTGCCAGCAGCTCCCCGACAGTGAACACCGGGGAGCTGTTTTTT. Translated, it gives CASSSPTVNTGELFF. This chain uses TRBV11-2 with TRBJ2-2; possibly TRBD1 for D (5 bases). The CDR3 is 15 amino acids. V was shortened by 4 bases and J by 1 base, with 10 bases between the two germline ends. Germline assignment: CDR1 SGHAT and CDR2 FQNNGV. The variable domain in full, completed from reference TRBV11-2 and TRBJ2-2, reads EAGVAQSPRYKIIEKRQSVAFWCNPISGHATLYWYQQILGQGPKLLIQFQNNGVVDDSQLPKDRFSAERLKGVDSTLKIQPAKLEDSAVYLCASSSPTVNTGELFFGEGSRLTVL.

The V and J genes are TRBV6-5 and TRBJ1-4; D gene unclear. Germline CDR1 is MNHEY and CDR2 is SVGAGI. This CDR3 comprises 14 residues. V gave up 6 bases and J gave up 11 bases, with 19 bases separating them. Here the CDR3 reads CASRTTLAERKLFF. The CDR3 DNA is TGTGCCAGCAGGACGACACTGGCCGAGCGGAAACTGTTTTTT.

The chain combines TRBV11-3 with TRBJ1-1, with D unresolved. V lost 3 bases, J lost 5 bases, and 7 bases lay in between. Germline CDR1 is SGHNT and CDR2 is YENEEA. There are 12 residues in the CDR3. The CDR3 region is CASSFLCTEAFF. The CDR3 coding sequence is TGTGCCAGCAGCTTTCTGTGTACTGAAGCTTTCTTT. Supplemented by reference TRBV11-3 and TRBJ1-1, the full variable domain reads EAGVVQSPRYKIIEKKQPVAFWCNPISGHNTLYWYLQNLGQGPELLIRYENEEAVDDSQLPKDRFSAERLKGVDSTLKIQPAELGDSAVYLCASSFLCTEAFFGQGTRLTVV.

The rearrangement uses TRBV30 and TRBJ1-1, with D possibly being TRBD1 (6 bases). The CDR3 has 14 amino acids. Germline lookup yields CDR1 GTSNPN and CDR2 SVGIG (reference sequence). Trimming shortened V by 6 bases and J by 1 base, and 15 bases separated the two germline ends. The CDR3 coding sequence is TGTGCCTGCGTAAAAGGGACACCGAACACTGAAGCTTTCTTT. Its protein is CACVKGTPNTEAFF.

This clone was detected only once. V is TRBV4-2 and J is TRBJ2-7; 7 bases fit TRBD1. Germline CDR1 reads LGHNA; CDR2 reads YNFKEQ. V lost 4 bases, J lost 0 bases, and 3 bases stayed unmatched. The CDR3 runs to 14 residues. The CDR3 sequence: CASSLQGSSYEQYF. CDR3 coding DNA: TGTGCCAGCAGCCTACAGGGGAGCTCCTACGAGCAGTACTTC.

CDR3 residues: CAISVVRGTGETPGANVLTF. Here the CDR3 DNA reads TGTGCCATCAGTGTCGTAAGGGGGACAGGGGAAACGCCTGGGGCCAACGTCCTGACTTTC. This rearrangement joins TRBV10-3 to TRBJ2-6; 10 nucleotides line up with TRBD1. Germline CDR1 and CDR2: ENHRY and SYGVKD. This CDR3 comprises 20 residues. The V and J ends lost 4 bases and 2 bases, in that order; junction bases with no gene match: 14.

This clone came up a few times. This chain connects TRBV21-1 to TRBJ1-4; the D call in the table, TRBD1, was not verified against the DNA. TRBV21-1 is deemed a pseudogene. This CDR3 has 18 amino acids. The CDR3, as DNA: TGTGCCAGCAGCAGACGGACAGGGTTGTTAATAGCTAAAGAAAAACTGTTTTTT. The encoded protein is CASSRRTGLLIAKEKLFF.

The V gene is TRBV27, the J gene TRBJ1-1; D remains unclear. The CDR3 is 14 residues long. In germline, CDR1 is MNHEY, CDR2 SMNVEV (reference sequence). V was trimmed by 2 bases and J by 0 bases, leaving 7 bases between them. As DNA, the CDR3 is TGTGCCAGCAGTTTAGGGCAGATGAACACTGAAGCTTTCTTT. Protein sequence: CASSLGQMNTEAFF.